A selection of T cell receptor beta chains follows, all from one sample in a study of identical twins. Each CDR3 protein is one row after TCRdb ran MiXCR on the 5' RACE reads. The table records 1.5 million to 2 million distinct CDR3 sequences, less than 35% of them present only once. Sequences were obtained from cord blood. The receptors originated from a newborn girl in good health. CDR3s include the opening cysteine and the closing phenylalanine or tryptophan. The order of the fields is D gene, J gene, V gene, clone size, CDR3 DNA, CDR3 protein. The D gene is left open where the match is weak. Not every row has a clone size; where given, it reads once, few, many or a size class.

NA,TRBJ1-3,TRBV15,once,TGTGCCACCAGCATTCCTACGGGCTCCTCTGGAAACACCATATATTTT,CATSIPTGSSGNTIYF
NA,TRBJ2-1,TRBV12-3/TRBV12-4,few,TGTGCCAGCAGCGCTCGGAGGGGGACCAGCGGCCCTAACAATGAGCAGTTCTTC,CASSARRGTSGPNNEQFF
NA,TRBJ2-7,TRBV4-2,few,TGTGCCAGCAGCCAAACCACGGCCAGGGAAAACTACGAGCAGTACTTC,CASSQTTARENYEQYF
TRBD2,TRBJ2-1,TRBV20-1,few,TGCAGTGCTAGAGAGTGGGGTAGCGGGAGGCGGTACAATGAGCAGTTCTTC,CSAREWGSGRRYNEQFF
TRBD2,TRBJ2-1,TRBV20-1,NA,TGCAGTGCTAGCTTCAGCGGGAGGGGATACAATGAGCAGATCTTC,CSASFSGRGYNEQIF
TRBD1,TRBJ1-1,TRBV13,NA,TGTGCCAGCAGCACCCAGGACAGGACCGAAGCTTTCTTT,CASSTQDRTEAFF
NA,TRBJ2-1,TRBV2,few,TGTGCCAGCAGTGAAAGTCAGGGCCCCTACAATGAGCAGTTCTTC,CASSESQGPYNEQFF
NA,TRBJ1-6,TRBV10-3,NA,TGTGCCATCAGTGAGAGGGGACATTCACCCCTCCACTTT,CAISERGHSPLHF
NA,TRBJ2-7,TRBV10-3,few,TGTGCCATCACGGGCGCGGCGGGGGCCAACCTCTCCGAGCAGTACTTC,CAITGAAGANLSEQYF
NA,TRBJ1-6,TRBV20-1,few,TGCAGTGCTAGAGATGTTGGGGACTCACCCCTCCACTTT,CSARDVGDSPLHF
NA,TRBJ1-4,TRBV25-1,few,TGTGCCAGCAGTGAATCGACGGGGGTGAAGGAAAAACTGTTTTTT,CASSESTGVKEKLFF
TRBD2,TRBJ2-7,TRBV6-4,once,TGTGCCAGCCAGGGTATTGCGGGGGGTGGCTACGAGCAGTACTTC,CASQGIAGGGYEQYF
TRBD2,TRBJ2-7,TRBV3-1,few,TGTGCCAGCAGCCCCACTAGCGCGATCTACAATGAGCAGTACTTC,CASSPTSAIYNEQYF
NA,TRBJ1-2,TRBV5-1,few,TGCGCCAGCAGCTTCACACAGTCCTATGGCTACACCTTC,CASSFTQSYGYTF
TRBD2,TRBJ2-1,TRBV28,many,TGTGCCAGCAGTTCTGGACTAGCGGGAGGGCACAATGAGCAGTTCTTC,CASSSGLAGGHNEQFF
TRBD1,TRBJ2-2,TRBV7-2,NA,TGTGCCAGCAGCTTAGCCTCTACCGGGACAGGCAACACCGGGGAGCTGTTTTTT,CASSLASTGTGNTGELFF
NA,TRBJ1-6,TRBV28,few,TGTGCCAGCAGTACAGATTTTTCACCCCTCCACTTT,CASSTDFSPLHF
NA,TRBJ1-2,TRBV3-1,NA,TGTGCCAGCAGCCAAAGGGCAGCACCCCGCTATGGCTACACCTTC,CASSQRAAPRYGYTF
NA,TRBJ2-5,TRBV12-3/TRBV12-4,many,TGTGCCAGCAGTTTATGGGGGACCCAGTACTTC,CASSLWGTQYF
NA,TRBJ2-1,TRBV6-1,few,TGTGCCAGCAGTGATCGGGGTATGAGTGAGCAGTTCTTC,CASSDRGMSEQFF
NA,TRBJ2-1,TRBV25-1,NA,TGTGCCAGCATACTACCCGGGGCCGAGAGCTCCTACAATGCGCAGTTCTTC,CASILPGAESSYNAQFF
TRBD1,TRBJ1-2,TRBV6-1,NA,TGTGCCAGCCGACAGGGAGGGGGCTTTGGCTATGGCTACACCTTC,CASRQGGGFGYGYTF
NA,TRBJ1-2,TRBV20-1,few,TGCAGTGCTAGAGATTGGGAAGGGGGAGGATACACCTTC,CSARDWEGGGYTF
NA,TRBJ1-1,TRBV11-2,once,TGTGCCAGCAGCCTACTTCAGGGTGAAGCTTTCTTT,CASSLLQGEAFF
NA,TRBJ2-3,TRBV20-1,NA,TGCAGTGCTAGAGGCTCCGGGGACCAAAGGACCACAGATACGCAGTATTTT,CSARGSGDQRTTDTQYF
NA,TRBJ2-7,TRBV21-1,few,TGTGCCAGCAGCAAAGGGACAGGGAATAATGAGCAGTACTTC,CASSKGTGNNEQYF
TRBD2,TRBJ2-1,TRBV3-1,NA,TGTGCCAGCAGCCAGTGGGCTAGCGGGAGGATGAGCTCCTACAATGAGCAGTTCTTC,CASSQWASGRMSSYNEQFF
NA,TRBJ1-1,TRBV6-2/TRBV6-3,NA,TGTGCCAGCAGTTACCTCAGGGGTCCTGAAGCTTTCTTT,CASSYLRGPEAFF
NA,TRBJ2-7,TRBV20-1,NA,TGCAGTGCTAGAGGAGATGCAGGGGGGACCTACGAGCAGTACTTC,CSARGDAGGTYEQYF
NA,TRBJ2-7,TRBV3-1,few,TGTGCCAGCAGCCACGGCACGGTTCTTACCTACGAGCAGTACTTC,CASSHGTVLTYEQYF
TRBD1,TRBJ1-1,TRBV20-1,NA,TGCAGTGCTTTAGGGGGCATGAACACTGAAGCTTTCTTT,CSALGGMNTEAFF
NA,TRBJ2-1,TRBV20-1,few,TGCAGTGCTAGGTCCACGGGGGCGGCCTACAATGAGCAGTTCTTC,CSARSTGAAYNEQFF
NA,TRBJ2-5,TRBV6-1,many,TGTGCCAGCAGTGGGAGAGTCGTGACCCAGTACTTC,CASSGRVVTQYF
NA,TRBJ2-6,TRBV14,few,TGTGCCAGCAGCCAAGATTTCCACTCTGGGGCCAACGTCCTGACTTTC,CASSQDFHSGANVLTF
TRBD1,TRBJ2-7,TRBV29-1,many,TGCAGCGTTACCAGGGGGCAAGGGTACGAGCAGTACTTC,CSVTRGQGYEQYF
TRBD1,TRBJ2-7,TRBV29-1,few,TGCAGCGTCAATGGGGGGACAGGGGGCATTGAGCAGTACTTC,CSVNGGTGGIEQYF
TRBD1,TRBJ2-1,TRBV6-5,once,TGTGCCAGCAGTTACCCAGGGACAGGCAATGAGCAGTTCTTC,CASSYPGTGNEQFF
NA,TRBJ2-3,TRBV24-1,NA,TGTGCCACCAGTCCGTCCCCGGCAGGGCTGAACACAGATACGCAGTATTTT,CATSPSPAGLNTDTQYF
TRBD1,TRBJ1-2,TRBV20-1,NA,TGCAGTGTTCCCGGGACAGGGACCTATGGCTACACCTTC,CSVPGTGTYGYTF
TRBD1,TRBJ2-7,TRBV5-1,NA,TGCGCCAGCAGCTTGTCCCACGTAGGACAGGGGCTAGGCGAGCAGTACTTC,CASSLSHVGQGLGEQYF
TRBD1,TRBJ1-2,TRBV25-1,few,TGTGCCAGCAGTCCGACAGGGGCGGGGGGCTACACCTTC,CASSPTGAGGYTF
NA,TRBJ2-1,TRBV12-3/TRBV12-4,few,TGTGCCAGCAGTTTGGGGCGGCCGGGGAGATACAATGAGCAGTTCTTC,CASSLGRPGRYNEQFF
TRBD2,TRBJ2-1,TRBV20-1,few,TGCAGTGCTAGCCCGGGAGGCAAGTACAATGAGCAGTTCTTC,CSASPGGKYNEQFF
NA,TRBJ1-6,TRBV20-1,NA,TGCAGTGCCCCCCCCGGGAGAAGATCCTATAATTCACCCCTCCACTTT,CSAPPGRRSYNSPLHF
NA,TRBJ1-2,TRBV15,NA,TGTGCCACCAGCATAGATTTACACTATGGCTACACCTTC,CATSIDLHYGYTF
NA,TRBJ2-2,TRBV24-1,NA,TGTGCCACCAGCCCGGGGGCGAACACCGGGGAGCTGTTTTTT,CATSPGANTGELFF
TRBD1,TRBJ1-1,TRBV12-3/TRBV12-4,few,TGTGCCAGCAGCATACAGGGGTACACTGAAGCTTTCTTT,CASSIQGYTEAFF
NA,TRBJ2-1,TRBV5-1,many,TGCGCCAGCAGCTTGGAGGCCGAGCAGTTCTTC,CASSLEAEQFF
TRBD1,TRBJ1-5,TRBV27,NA,TGTGCCAGCAGGAGACAGGGGAACAATCAGCCCCAGCATTTT,CASRRQGNNQPQHF
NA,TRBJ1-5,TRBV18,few,TGTGCCAGCTCACCGTCGGGGAGCAATCAGCCCCAGCATTTT,CASSPSGSNQPQHF
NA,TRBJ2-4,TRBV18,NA,TGTGCCAGCTCATCGGCGAACGGAGTCAAAAACATTCAGTACTTC,CASSSANGVKNIQYF
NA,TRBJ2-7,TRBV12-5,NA,TGTGCTAGTGGTTTGGTTTATGGGGGCGCTTACAATGAGCAGTACTTC,CASGLVYGGAYNEQYF
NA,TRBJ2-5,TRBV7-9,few,TGTGCCAGCAGCTCCGGAACCAGGGAAGAGACCCAGTACTTC,CASSSGTREETQYF
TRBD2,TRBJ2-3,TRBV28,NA,TGTGCCAGCAGTTTAGGCCGACTAGCGGGGTCCACAGATACGCAGTATTTT,CASSLGRLAGSTDTQYF
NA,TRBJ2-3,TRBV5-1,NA,TGCGCCAGCAGCTCGACTGGCCGTAGCACAGATACGCAGTATTTT,CASSSTGRSTDTQYF
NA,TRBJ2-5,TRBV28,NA,TGTGCCAGCAGCTTACCCGTCCCGAGACTATTGGTAGAGACCCAGTACTTC,CASSLPVPRLLVETQYF
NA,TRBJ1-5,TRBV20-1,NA,TGCAGTGCTAGTCGCGGGAGGCTCAATCAGCCCCAGCATTTT,CSASRGRLNQPQHF